This T cell receptor (beta chain) appears in the sequencing data of a study of blood T cells in healthy people across ages. Primers used in a second PCR of roughly 6 to 12 cycles were a sample-barcoded 5' primer and a J-beta primer mix. TCRdb redid the calling of the 5' RACE reads with MiXCR, one entry per CDR3 protein. The sample records hundreds of thousands of distinct CDR3 sequences, nearly 25% being singletons. The CDR3 sequence is 16 residues long. Germline trimming cut 4 bases from V and 9 bases from J; bases unmatched to any gene: 11. CDR1 and CDR2 from the germline V gene are SGHRS and YFSETQ. This sample also belongs to another study, concerning T cells of mothers and their children. That study adds: Using the M1S primer, the second PCR added sample barcodes along with 2-4 random nucleotides.

The V and J genes are TRBV5-1 and TRBJ1-6, with 9 bases lining up with TRBD1. The source material was blood. This TCR came from a boy younger than 18 in good health. DNA of the CDR3: TGCGCCAGCAGCGGGACAGGGAACACCGTCGGTTCACCCCTCCACTTT. Encoded protein: CASSGTGNTVGSPLHF.